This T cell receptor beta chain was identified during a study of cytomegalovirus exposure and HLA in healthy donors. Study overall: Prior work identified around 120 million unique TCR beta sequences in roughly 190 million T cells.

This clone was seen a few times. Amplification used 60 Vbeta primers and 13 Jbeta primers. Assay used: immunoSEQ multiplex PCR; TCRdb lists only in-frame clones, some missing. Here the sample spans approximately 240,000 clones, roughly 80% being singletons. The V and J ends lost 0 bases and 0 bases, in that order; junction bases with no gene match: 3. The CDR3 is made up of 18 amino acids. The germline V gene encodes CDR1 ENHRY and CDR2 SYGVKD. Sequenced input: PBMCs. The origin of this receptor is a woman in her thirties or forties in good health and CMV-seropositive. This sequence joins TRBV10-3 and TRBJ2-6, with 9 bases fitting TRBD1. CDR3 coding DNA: TGTGCCATCAGTGAGTCAGGGACAGGGTCCTCTGGGGCCAACGTCCTGACTTTC. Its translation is CAISESGTGSSGANVLTF.